This T cell receptor (beta chain) was profiled in a study of cytomegalovirus exposure and HLA in healthy donors. Study-wide background: Unique TCR beta sequences numbering about 100 million came from 150 million to 200 million T cells in an earlier analysis.

Germline V gene lookup returns CDR1 SGHAT and CDR2 FQNNGV. V was cut by 3 bases and J by 2 bases, with 7 bases left in between. This CDR3 spans 14 amino acids. Regarding this clone: No antigen is known for it.

Study-wide results and limits: The study put 150 to 200 TCR beta chains on its list as cytomegalovirus-associated.

Amplification used 60 Vbeta primers and 13 Jbeta primers. Profiled with immunoSEQ multiplex PCR; TCRdb holds only in-frame clones, not every one. The repertoire includes about 100,000 clones, under 85% of them detected once, and 1.9% sits in the top ten. The chain joins TRBV11-2 to TRBJ2-2; D not resolved. The receptor was isolated from a middle-aged woman in good health and CMV-seronegative. What was sequenced was PBMCs. CDR3 sequence: CASSFSSNTGELFF. CDR3 coding DNA: TGTGCCAGCAGCTTCAGTTCAAACACCGGGGAGCTGTTTTTT.